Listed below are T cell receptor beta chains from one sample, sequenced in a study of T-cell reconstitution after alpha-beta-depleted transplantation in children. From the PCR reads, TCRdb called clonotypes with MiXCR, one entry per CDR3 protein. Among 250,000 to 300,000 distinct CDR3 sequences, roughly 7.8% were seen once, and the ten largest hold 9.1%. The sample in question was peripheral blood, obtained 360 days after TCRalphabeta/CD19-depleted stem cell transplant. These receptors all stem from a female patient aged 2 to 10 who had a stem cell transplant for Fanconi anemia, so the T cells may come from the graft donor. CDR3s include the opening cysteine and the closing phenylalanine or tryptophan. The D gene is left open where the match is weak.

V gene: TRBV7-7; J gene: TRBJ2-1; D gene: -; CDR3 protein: CASSLGGLNNEQFF
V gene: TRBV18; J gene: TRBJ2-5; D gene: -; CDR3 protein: CASSPGRIQETQYF
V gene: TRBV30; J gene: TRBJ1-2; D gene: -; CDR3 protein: CAWSVPFRGKAGYTF
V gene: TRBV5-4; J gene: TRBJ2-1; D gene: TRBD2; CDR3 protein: CASSLEAGGNNEQFF
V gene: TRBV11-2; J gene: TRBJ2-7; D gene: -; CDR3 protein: CASSLGRGPRGEQYF
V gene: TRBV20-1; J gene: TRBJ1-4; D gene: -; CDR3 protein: CSARGGAANEKLFF
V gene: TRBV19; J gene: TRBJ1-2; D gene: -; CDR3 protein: CASTSLGQALYTF
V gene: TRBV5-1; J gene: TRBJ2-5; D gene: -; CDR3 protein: CASSLRVQGNKETQYF
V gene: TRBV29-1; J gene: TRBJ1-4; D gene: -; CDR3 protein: CSVEEGNEKLFF
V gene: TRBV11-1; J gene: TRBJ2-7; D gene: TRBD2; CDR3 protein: CASSAWGLAGSNILYEQYF
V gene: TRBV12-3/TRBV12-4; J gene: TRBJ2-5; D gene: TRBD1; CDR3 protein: CASSLRTGGVGETQYF
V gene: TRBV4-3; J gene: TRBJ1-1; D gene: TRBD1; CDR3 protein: CASSRLSGQLNTEAFF
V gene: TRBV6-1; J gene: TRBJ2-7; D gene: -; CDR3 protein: CATKTLGSGTNYEQYF
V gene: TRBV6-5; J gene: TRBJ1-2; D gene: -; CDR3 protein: CASSYWGGANGYTF
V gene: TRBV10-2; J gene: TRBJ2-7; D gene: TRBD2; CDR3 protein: CASSPSGIALYEQYF
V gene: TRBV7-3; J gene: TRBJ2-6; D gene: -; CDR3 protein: CASSLSLGGTGANVLTF
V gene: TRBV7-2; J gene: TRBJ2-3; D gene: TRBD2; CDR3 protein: CASSVTSGADTQYF
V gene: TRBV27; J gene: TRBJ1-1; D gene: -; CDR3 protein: CASSSPSGRGEAFF
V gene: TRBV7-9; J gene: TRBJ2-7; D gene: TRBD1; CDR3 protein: CASSLSSRGIESYEQYF
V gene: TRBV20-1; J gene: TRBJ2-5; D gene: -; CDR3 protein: CSSMRQIQETQYF
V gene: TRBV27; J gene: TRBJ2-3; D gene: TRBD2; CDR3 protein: CASSKGDASGVTDTQYF
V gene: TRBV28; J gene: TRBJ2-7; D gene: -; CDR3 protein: CASSLVGPSYEQYF
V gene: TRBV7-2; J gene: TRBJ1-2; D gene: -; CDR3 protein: CASSFTQGGQLGYTF
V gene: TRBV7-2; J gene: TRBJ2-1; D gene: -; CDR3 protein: CASSQRVWGASYNEQFF
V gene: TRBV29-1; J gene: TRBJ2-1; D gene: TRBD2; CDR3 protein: CSVGGGDYNEQFF
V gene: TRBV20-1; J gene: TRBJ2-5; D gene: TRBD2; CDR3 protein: CSARVPLAGGALAYF
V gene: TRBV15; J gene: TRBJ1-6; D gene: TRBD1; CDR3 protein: CATSRDRTGGHSPLHF
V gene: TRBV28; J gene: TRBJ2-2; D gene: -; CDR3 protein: CASSLYRDPTGELFF
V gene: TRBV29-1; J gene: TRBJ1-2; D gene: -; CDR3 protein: CSVADPRLLGPYGYTF
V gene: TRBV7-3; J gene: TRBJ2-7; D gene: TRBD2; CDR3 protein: CASRTSSLYEQYF
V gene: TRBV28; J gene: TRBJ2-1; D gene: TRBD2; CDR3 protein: CASSPEVGRGGRYNEQFF
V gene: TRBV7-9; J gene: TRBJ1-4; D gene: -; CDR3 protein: CASSLQQDGEKLFF
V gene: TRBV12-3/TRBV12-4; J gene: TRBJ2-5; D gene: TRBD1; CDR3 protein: CASTLHGQGQETQYF
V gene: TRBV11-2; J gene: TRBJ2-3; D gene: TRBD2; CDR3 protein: CASSTPLLLAGGTDTQYF
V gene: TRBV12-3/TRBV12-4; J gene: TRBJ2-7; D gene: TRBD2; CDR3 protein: CASSLLAGAYEQYF
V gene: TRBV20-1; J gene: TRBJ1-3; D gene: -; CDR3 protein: CSAREGSNSGNTIYF
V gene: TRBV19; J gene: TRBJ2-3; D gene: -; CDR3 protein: CASSISRGDTQYF
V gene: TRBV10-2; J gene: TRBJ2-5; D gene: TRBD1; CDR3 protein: CASSESWTGFETQYF
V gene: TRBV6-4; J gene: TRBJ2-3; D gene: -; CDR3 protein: CASRVSPGNTQYF
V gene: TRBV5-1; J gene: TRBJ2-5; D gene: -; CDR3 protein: CASSLDYQETQYF
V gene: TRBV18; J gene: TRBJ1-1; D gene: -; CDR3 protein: CASSPGRGVISTEAFF
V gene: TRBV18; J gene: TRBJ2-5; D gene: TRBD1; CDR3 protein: CASSPRARGQETQYF
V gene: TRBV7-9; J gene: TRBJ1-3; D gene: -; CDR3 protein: CASAGTHGNTIYF
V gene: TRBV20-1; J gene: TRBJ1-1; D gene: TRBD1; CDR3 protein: CSARQGMNTEAFF
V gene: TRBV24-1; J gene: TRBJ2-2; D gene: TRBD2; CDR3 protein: CAASVLAGGPLAGELFF
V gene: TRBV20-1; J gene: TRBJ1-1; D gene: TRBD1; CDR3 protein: CSARAIITGDTEAFF
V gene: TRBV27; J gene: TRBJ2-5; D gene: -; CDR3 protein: CASKVDSNGETQYF
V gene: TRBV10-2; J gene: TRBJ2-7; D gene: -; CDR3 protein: CASVAGSSYEQYF
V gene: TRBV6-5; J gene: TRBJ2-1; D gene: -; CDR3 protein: CASSYSIPGSSYNEQFF
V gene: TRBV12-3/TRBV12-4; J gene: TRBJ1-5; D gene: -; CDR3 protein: CASSLEVGQYNQPQHF
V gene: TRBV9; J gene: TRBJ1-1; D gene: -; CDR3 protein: CASSPPWRGGTEAFF
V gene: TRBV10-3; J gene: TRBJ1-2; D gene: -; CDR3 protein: CAIRESMWWGYTF
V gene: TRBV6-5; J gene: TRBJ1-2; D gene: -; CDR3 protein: CASSYSGSENYGYTF
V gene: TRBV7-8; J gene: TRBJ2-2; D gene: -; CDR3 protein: CASSLIRAGERDTGELFF
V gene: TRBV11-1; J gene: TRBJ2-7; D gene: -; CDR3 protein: CASSLVGGSMNEQYF
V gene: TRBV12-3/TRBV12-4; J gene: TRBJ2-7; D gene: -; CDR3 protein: CASRSGAYEQYF
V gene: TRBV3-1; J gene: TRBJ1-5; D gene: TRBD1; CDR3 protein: CASSQGTAGNQPQHF
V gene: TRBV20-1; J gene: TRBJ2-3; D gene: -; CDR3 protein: CSAREGGNSFSTDTQYF
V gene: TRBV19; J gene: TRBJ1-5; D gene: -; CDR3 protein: CASSITRPGDQPQHF